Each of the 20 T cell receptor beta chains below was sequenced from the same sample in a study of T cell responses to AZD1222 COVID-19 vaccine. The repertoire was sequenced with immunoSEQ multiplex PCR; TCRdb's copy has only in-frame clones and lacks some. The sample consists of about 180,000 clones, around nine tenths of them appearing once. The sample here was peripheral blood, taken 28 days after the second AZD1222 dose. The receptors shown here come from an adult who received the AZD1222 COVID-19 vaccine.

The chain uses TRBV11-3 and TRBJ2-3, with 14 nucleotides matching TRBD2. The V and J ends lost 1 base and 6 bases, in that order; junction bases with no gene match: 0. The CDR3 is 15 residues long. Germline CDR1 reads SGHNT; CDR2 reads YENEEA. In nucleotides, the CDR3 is TGTGCCAGCAGCTTAGGACTAGCGGGGGGGGATACGCAGTATTTT. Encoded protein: CASSLGLAGGDTQYF.

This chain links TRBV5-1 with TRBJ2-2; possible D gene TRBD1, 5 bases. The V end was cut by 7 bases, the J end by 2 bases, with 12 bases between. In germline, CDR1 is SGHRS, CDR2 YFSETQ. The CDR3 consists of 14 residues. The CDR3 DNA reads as TGCGCCAGCTCACAGGACATTAACACCGGGGAGCTGTTTTTT. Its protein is CASSQDINTGELFF.

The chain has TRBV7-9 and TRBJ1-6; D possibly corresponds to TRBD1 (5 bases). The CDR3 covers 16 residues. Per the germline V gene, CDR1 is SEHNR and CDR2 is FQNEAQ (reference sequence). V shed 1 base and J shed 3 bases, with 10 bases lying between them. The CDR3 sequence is CASSLDRQGYNSPLHF. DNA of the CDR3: TGTGCCAGCAGCTTAGATCGGCAGGGCTATAATTCACCCCTCCACTTT.

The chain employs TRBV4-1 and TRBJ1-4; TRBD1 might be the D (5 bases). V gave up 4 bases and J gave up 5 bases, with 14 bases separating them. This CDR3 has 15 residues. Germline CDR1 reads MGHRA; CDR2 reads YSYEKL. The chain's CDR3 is CASSPEQALNEKLFF. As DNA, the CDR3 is TGCGCCAGCAGCCCGGAACAGGCGCTAAATGAAAAACTGTTTTTT.

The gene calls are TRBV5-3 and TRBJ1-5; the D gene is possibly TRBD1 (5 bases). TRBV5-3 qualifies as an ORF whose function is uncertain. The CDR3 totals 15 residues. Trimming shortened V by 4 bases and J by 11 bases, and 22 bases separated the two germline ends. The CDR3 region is CARSTGWGVLRSQHF. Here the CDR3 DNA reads TGTGCCAGAAGCACCGGGTGGGGGGTTCTCCGATCCCAGCATTTT.

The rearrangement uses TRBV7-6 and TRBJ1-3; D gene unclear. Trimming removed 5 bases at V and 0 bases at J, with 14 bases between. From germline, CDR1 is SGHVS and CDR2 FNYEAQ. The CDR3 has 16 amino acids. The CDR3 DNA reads TGTGCCAGCAGCGGGAACGTGGGCCTCTCTGGAAACACCATATATTTT. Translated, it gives CASSGNVGLSGNTIYF. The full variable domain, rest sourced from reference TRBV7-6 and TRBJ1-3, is GAGVSQSPRYKVTKRGQDVALRCDPISGHVSLYWYRQALGQGPEFLTYFNYEAQQDKSGLPNDRFSAERPEGSISTLTIQRTEQRDSAMYRCASSGNVGLSGNTIYFGEGSWLTVV.

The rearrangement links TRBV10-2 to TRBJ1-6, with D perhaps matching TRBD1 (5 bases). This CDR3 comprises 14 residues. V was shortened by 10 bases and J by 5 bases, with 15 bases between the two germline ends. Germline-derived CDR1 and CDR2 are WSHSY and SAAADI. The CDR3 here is CATLIGTDNSPLHF. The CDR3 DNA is TGCGCCACCCTCATCGGGACGGATAATTCACCCCTCCACTTT.

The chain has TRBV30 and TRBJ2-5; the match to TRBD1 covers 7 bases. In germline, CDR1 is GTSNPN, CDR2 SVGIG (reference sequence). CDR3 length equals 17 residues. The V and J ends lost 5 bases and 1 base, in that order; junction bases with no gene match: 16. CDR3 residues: CAWGGQTFDISQETQYF. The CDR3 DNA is TGTGCCTGGGGGGGACAGACTTTTGATATCTCCCAAGAGACCCAGTACTTC.

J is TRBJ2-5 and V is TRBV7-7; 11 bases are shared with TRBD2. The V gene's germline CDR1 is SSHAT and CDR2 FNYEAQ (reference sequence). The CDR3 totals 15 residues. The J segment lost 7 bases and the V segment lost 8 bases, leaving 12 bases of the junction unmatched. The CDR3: CASARTSGPEGTQYF. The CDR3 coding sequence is TGTGCCAGCGCCCGGACTAGCGGGCCCGAGGGGACCCAGTACTTC.

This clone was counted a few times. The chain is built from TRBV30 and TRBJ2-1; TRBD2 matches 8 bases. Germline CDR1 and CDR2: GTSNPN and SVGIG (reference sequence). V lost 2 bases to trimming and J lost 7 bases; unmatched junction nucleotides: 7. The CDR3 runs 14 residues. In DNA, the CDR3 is TGTGCCTGGAGTCCGGGGGGGGATTTGAATGAGCAGTTCTTC. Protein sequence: CAWSPGGDLNEQFF.

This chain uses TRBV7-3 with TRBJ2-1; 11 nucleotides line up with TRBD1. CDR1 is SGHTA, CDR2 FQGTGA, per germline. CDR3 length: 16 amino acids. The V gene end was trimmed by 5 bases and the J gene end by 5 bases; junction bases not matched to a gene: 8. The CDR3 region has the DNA TGTGCCAGCAGCCTAGGAGGACAGGGGGCCAACAATGAGCAGTTCTTC. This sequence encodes CASSLGGQGANNEQFF. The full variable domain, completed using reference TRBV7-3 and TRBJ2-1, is GAGVSQTPSNKVTEKGKYVELRCDPISGHTALYWYRQSLGQGPEFLIYFQGTGAADDSGLPNDRFFAVRPEGSVSTLKIQRTERGDSAVYLCASSLGGQGANNEQFFGPGTRLTVL.

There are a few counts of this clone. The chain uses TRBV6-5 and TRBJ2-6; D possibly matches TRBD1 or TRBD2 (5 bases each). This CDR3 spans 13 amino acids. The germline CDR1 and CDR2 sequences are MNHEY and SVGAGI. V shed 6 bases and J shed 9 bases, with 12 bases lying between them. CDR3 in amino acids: CASSHPGLNVLTF. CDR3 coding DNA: TGTGCCAGCAGCCATCCGGGGCTCAACGTCCTGACTTTC.

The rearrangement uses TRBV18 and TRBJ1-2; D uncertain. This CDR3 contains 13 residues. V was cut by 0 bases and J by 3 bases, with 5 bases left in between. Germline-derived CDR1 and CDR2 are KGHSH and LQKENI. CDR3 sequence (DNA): TGTGCCAGCTCACCACCAGCTCACTATGGCTACACCTTC. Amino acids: CASSPPAHYGYTF.

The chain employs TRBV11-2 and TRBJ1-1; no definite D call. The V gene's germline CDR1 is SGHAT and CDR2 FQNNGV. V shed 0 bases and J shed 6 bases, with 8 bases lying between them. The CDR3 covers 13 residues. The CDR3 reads CASSLERGAEAFF. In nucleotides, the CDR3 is TGTGCCAGCAGCTTAGAGAGAGGAGCTGAAGCTTTCTTT.

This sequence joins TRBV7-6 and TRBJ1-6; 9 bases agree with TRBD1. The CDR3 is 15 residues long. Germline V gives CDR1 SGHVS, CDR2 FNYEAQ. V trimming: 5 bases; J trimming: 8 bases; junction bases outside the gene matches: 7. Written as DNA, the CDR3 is TGTGCCAGCAGCCAGACAGGGGGGGCGGATTCACCCCTCCACTTT. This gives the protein CASSQTGGADSPLHF.

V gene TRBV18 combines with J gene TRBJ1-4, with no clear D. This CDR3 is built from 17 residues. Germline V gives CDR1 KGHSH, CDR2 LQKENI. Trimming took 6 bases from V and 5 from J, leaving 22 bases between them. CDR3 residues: CASSTETTRTGNEKLFF. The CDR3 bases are TGTGCCAGCTCGACCGAGACAACACGGACGGGGAATGAAAAACTGTTTTTT.

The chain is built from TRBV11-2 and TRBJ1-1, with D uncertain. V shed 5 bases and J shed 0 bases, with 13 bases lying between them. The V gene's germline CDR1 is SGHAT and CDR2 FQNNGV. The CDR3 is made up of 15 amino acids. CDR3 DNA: TGTGCCAGCAGCCCAGAGGTTTGGTTGAACACTGAAGCTTTCTTT. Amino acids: CASSPEVWLNTEAFF.

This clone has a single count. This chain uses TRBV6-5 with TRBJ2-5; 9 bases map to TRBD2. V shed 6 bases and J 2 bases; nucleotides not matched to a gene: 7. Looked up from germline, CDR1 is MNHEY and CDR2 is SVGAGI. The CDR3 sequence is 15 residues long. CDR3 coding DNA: TGTGCCAGCAGCATCCAGACTAGCGGACAAGAGACCCAGTACTTC. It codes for CASSIQTSGQETQYF.

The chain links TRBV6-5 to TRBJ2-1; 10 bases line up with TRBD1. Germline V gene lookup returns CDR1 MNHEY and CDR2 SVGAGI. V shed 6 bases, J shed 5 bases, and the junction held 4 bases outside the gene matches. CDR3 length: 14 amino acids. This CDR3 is CASRGTGANNEQFF. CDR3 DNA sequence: TGTGCCAGCAGGGGGACAGGGGCCAACAATGAGCAGTTCTTC.

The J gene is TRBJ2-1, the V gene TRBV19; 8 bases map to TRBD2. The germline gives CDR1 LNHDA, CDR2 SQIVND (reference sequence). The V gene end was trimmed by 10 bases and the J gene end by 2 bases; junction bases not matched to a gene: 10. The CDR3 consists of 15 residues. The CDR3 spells CAISGRGGPYNEQFF. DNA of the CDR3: TGTGCCATCAGCGGGAGAGGGGGTCCCTACAATGAGCAGTTCTTC.